This T cell receptor beta chain was recovered during a study of blood T cell repertoires in COVID-19. Repertoires were generated with immunoSEQ multiplex PCR, while TCRdb's copy carries only in-frame clones and drops some. The table shows tens of thousands of clones, with over 70% occurring only once. This CDR3 is 16 amino acids long. Between the trimmed V and J ends, which lost 0 bases and 4 bases, there was a span of 16 bases. CDR1 and CDR2 (germline): SGDLS, YYNGEE. Material for sequencing was peripheral blood. The sequence derives from a man older than 75 with active or convalescent COVID-19. V and J are TRBV9 and TRBJ1-2, with TRBD1 as a possible D gene (6 bases). CDR3: CASSVEPAQGFYGYTF. Written as DNA, the CDR3 is TGTGCCAGCAGCGTAGAGCCCGCACAGGGATTCTATGGCTACACCTTC.